This record looks at one TCR beta chain sequence and its context. Antigen unknown. The identical CDR3 is also encoded by other nucleotide sequences in the sample. Researchers ran the PCR with 60 Vbeta and 13 Jbeta primers. Measured with immunoSEQ multiplex PCR; TCRdb has only the in-frame clones, and not every one. The profile shows about 200,000 clones, 70% to 85% of them singletons. Per the germline V gene, CDR1 is MNHEY and CDR2 is SMNVEV (reference sequence). Deletions cut 8 bases from V and 11 bases from J, with 15 bases between. This CDR3 spans 11 amino acids. These data come from a study of cytomegalovirus exposure and HLA in healthy donors. Whole-study results and caveats: In an earlier analysis, in 620 or so donors, most V segments appeared productive either ~87% or ~30% of the time.

The chain couples TRBV27 to TRBJ1-1, with D possibly TRBD1 on 5 matching bases. The sample comprised PBMCs. The clonotype originates from a boy aged 2 to 10 in good health and CMV-seronegative. This CDR3 is CASGSWGRAFF. In nucleotides, the CDR3 is TGTGCCAGCGGTTCCTGGGGGAGGGCTTTCTTT.